This TCR beta chain was sequenced for a study of a mutant IDH1 vaccine in newly diagnosed glioma. Study-level information: The study started vaccination 4-6 weeks after radiotherapy alone, or with temozolomide cycles. Patients previously underwent radiotherapy, temozolomide, or both, and most underwent both. At week 47 came visit V13, while visit V12 had come at week 35.

In germline, CDR1 is SGHAT, CDR2 FQNNGV. The CDR3 runs 15 residues. V lost 0 bases and J lost 4, with 10 bases in between. Clones were sequenced by immunoSEQ multiplex PCR, and TCRdb holds only the in-frame ones, with some missing. This sample yields some 40,000 clones, of which roughly 82% are seen a single time; nearly 9% belongs to the top ten. Time point specified: week 47, end of study. Vaccinated patients received 300 ug of mutant IDH1 20-mer peptide per dose, with topical imiquimod. The donors had new WHO grade 3 or 4 astrocytomas; these were IDH1-mutant and ATRX-lost. A word on this clone: Its target is unknown.

The genes are TRBV11-2 and TRBJ2-1, with D unclear. The sample consisted of PBMCs, taken from a glioma patient whose treatment included an IDH1 peptide vaccine. The receptor comes from a man aged 35 to 55 with glioma. CDR3 coding DNA: TGTGCCAGCAGCTTAGATCCAACCCAATACAATGAGCAGTTCTTC. This sequence encodes CASSLDPTQYNEQFF.